This T cell receptor beta chain comes out of a study of blood T cell repertoires in COVID-19. The wider study: Acute and convalescent COVID-19 samples came from the United States, Italy and Spain. T cells, B-cell-depleted T cells, or PBMCs supplied cDNA or gDNA.

In the authors' workflow: Estimation of nucleated cell counts was performed using reference gene primer amplification. TCRdb's table, derived via immunoSEQ multiplex PCR, lists solely in-frame clones and lacks some. That table gives V, J and clone size, and the DNA gave D and trimming. Of about 120,000 clones listed, more than 75% are singletons. Germline lookup yields CDR1 WNHNN and CDR2 SYGVQD (reference sequence). This CDR3 spans 12 amino acids. Losses at the gene ends were 11 bases for V and 9 bases for J; bases not matched to a gene: 9. Sequencing was done on a sample of peripheral blood. This receptor was identified in a woman aged 45-65 years with acute or convalescent COVID-19. The V gene is TRBV10-1, the J gene TRBJ2-1; 8 nucleotides match TRBD1. The CDR3, as DNA: TGCGCCTCACAGGGGGTGACACGTGAGCAGTTCTTC. Translated, it gives CASQGVTREQFF.